These 12 T cell receptor beta chains came from one sample sequenced in a study of T cells in Graves' hyperthyroidism and ophthalmopathy. The CDR3 regions of TCR beta were amplified from RNA transcripts. RT-PCR in the first round (using the HTBI primer set) targeted the TCR CDR3. TCRdb ran MiXCR on the multiplex PCR reads and lists one entry per CDR3 protein. The data show around 700,000 distinct CDR3 sequences, roughly a sixth seen once. The sequenced sample consisted of blood. The receptors here all came from a woman aged 50 to 60 with Graves' hyperthyroidism that later progressed to Graves' ophthalmopathy.

V is TRBV6-1 and J is TRBJ1-2; no clear D. CDR1 is MNHNS and CDR2 is SASEGT in the germline V gene. The CDR3 contains 10 residues. Trimming left V 8 bases short and J 4 bases short, with 5 bases between. CDR3 DNA sequence: TGTGCCAGCGGAATCTATGGCTACACCTTC. It specifies CASGIYGYTF.

This clonotype was counted many times. The genes are TRBV11-2 and TRBJ2-2, with 14 bases that match TRBD2. Germline V gene sequence: CDR1 SGHAT, CDR2 FQNNGV. With 6 bases clipped from V and 7 bases from J, the junction kept 10 bases outside the gene matches. The CDR3 runs to 17 residues. The CDR3 DNA reads as TGTGCCAGCAGATCTCCCGGGACTAGCGGGGGTCACGGGGAGCTGTTTTTT. It translates to CASRSPGTSGGHGELFF.

This clonotype was seen more than once but under ten times. The rearrangement uses TRBV4-1 and TRBJ2-1, with a tentative D call TRBD1 (6 bases). CDR1 MGHRA and CDR2 YSYEKL come from the germline V gene. This CDR3 is 14 amino acids long. The V end lost 3 bases, the J end lost 8 bases, and 14 bases lay between the germline ends. The CDR3 DNA reads as TGCGCCAGCAGCCAGGAAGACAGGCAGGATGAGCAGTTCTTC. It is translated as CASSQEDRQDEQFF.

This clonotype was counted ten times or more. The chain uses TRBV20-1 and TRBJ2-4; weak D call: TRBD1 (6 bases). V lost 5 bases and J 0 bases, leaving 17 bases between the germline ends. CDR3 size: 16 residues. CDR1 and CDR2 (germline): DFQATT, SNEGSKA (reference sequence). CDR3 nucleotide sequence: TGCAGTGCTTTAGTCGACAGGCCTTTAGCCAAAAACATTCAGTACTTC. Translating it yields CSALVDRPLAKNIQYF.

This clonotype has a single count. This sequence joins TRBV12-3 or TRBV12-4 and TRBJ2-1; TRBD2 agrees at 11 bases. The CDR3 loop spans 14 amino acids. J gave up 8 bases and V 6 bases, and 6 bases lay outside the gene matches. The CDR3 DNA sequence: TGTGCCAGCAGCGCCCTTAGCGGGGGGGATGAGCAGTTCTTC. Protein: CASSALSGGDEQFF.

The chain carries TRBV2 and TRBJ2-2; tentatively, D is TRBD2 (5 bases). This CDR3 has 14 residues. V dropped 4 bases and J dropped 2 bases, with 8 bases sitting between them. Germline CDR1 is SNHLY and CDR2 is FYNNEI. CDR3 region: CASSVRGNTGELFF. CDR3 coding DNA: TGTGCCAGCAGTGTCCGGGGAAACACCGGGGAGCTGTTTTTT.

This clonotype turned up a few times. The rearrangement joins TRBV7-9 to TRBJ1-3; 10 nucleotides agree with TRBD1. Germline values: CDR1 SEHNR, CDR2 FQNEAQ (reference sequence). Unmatched junction bases numbered 7, after V lost 5 bases and J lost 3 bases. The CDR3 extends over 16 amino acids. The CDR3 loop is CASSRTTGGDGNTIYF. The CDR3 coding sequence is TGTGCCAGCAGCCGTACGACAGGGGGCGATGGAAACACCATATATTTT.

This clonotype appeared once. The chain carries TRBV10-3 and TRBJ1-2; unclear D gene. Trimming removed 3 bases from V and 6 bases from J, with 14 bases in between. This CDR3 has 14 amino acids. The germline V gene encodes CDR1 ENHRY and CDR2 SYGVKD. The CDR3 is CAISDLAEVDGYTF. The CDR3 DNA sequence: TGTGCCATCAGTGATCTGGCGGAGGTGGATGGCTACACCTTC.

This clonotype was detected ten times or more. This rearrangement joins TRBV20-1 to TRBJ2-3, with unresolved D. This CDR3 region has 12 residues. The germline gives CDR1 DFQATT, CDR2 SNEGSKA (reference sequence). V was cut by 4 bases and J by 1 base, with 6 bases left in between. The CDR3 region is CSATPGTDTQYF. CDR3 nucleotides: TGCAGTGCTACCCCGGGCACAGATACGCAGTATTTT.

This clonotype has at least ten counts. The genes are TRBV11-2 and TRBJ2-3, with D unclear. Trimming cost V 0 bases and J 2 bases, with 6 bases left between them. Germline-derived CDR1 and CDR2 are SGHAT and FQNNGV. The CDR3 is 14 residues long. CDR3 DNA sequence: TGTGCCAGCAGCTTAGAGGTTGTCACAGATACGCAGTATTTT. Its protein is CASSLEVVTDTQYF.

This clonotype was counted many times. This sequence joins TRBV11-2 and TRBJ1-1; the match to TRBD1 covers 9 bases. The V gene end was trimmed by 5 bases and the J gene end by 3 bases; junction bases not matched to a gene: 10. CDR1 and CDR2 (germline): SGHAT, FQNNGV. This CDR3 is 16 amino acids long. The CDR3 DNA sequence: TGTGCCAGCAGCATTCCTACAGGGGGCGCGTACACTGAAGCTTTCTTT. It yields the protein CASSIPTGGAYTEAFF.

This clonotype occurred many times. The chain carries TRBV3-1 and TRBJ2-3, with a weak D call TRBD1 (6 bases). CDR3 length: 13 residues. Germline CDR1 LGHDT, CDR2 YNNKEL (reference sequence). Trimming removed 4 bases at V and 4 bases at J, with 9 bases between. CDR3 sequence reads: CASSLGTPDTQYF. The CDR3 coding sequence is TGTGCCAGCAGCCTAGGGACACCAGATACGCAGTATTTT.